The T cell receptor beta chain described here comes from a study of Graves' ophthalmopathy and Graves' hyperthyroidism. Findings and limits, study-wide: As the model predicted ophthalmopathy progression, it achieved a sensitivity of 70% to 71% and a specificity of approximately 72%.

The CDR3 runs 15 residues. Trimming cost V 0 bases and J 6 bases, with 10 bases left between them. Per the germline V gene, CDR1 is SGHRS and CDR2 is YFSETQ. As concerns this clonotype: Its cognate antigen is unknown.

Uncontrolled infections, other autoimmune diseases, pregnancy or lactation barred patients from enrollment. Out of around 9.5 ml of fresh peripheral blood, PBMCs were obtained. Beta-chain TCR CDR3 regions were amplified from RNA transcripts. RT-PCR with HTBI primers came first, then second-round multiplex PCR. One entry per CDR3 protein results from TCRdb running MiXCR on the multiplex PCR reads. Here the sample spans about 220,000 distinct CDR3 sequences, roughly 21% being singletons. The chain has TRBV5-1 and TRBJ1-6; D is unclear. Source material: peripheral blood. The receptor comes from a woman in her fifties or sixties with Graves' ophthalmopathy. The CDR3, as DNA: TGCGCCAGCAGCTTGGATAGACTTAGTAATTCACCCCTCCACTTT. Translating it yields CASSLDRLSNSPLHF.